This TCR beta chain comes out of a study of identical twins. This clonotype was found many times. Template switching added a universal primer binding site, and final cDNA carried unique molecular identifiers. MiXCR, run by TCRdb on the 5' RACE reads, gives a single entry per CDR3 protein. The sample holds under 300,000 distinct CDR3 sequences; about 13% are singletons and the top ten take 3.5% to 4.5%. After removal of 4 bases from V and 4 bases from J, the junction contained 3 bases not matched to a gene. Germline-derived CDR1 and CDR2 are LGHDT and YNNKEL (reference sequence). This CDR3 has 14 amino acids. This same sample was also taken into another study, of yellow fever vaccine responses in identical twins. According to that study: Convergence reportedly seemed to mark part of the twins' vaccine T cell response, with personalization marking the rest.

The chain uses TRBV3-1 and TRBJ1-1; 10 bases are a match to TRBD1. The sequence was collected from a woman younger than 30 in good health. Sample: memory (CD45RO+) T cells sorted from blood. Here the CDR3 reads CASSPGQGITEAFF. Here the CDR3 DNA reads TGTGCCAGCAGCCCGGGACAGGGGATCACTGAAGCTTTCTTT.